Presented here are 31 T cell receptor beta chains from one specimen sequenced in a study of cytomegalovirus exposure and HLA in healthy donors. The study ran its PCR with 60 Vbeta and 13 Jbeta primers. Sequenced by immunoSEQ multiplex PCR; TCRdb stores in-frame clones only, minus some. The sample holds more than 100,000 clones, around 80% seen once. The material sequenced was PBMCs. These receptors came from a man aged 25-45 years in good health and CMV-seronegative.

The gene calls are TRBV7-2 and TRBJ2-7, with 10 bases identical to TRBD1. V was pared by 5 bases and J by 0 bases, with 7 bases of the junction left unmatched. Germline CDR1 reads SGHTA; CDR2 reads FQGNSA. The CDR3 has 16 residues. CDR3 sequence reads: CASSDPGQGSSYEQYF. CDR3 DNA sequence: TGTGCCAGCAGCGATCCGGGACAGGGGAGCTCCTACGAGCAGTACTTC.

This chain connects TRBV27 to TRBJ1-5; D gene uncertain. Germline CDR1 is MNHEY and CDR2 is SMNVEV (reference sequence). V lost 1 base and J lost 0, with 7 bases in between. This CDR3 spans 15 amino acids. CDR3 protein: CASSLFPDSNQPQHF. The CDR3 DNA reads TGTGCCAGCAGTTTATTCCCAGATAGCAATCAGCCCCAGCATTTT.

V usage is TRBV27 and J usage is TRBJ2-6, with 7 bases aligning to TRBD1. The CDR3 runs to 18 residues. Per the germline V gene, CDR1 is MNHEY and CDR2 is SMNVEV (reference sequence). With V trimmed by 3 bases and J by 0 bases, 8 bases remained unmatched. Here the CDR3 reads CASSLDRTTLSGANVLTF. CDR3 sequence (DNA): TGTGCCAGCAGTTTGGACAGGACCACCCTCTCTGGGGCCAACGTCCTGACTTTC.

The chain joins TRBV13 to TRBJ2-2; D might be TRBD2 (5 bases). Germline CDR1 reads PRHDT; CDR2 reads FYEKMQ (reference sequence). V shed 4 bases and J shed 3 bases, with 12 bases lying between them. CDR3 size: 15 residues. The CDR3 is CASSSPGGYTGELFF. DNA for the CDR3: TGTGCCAGCAGCTCCCCGGGCGGGTACACCGGGGAGCTGTTTTTT. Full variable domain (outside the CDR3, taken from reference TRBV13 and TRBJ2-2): AAGVIQSPRHLIKEKRETATLKCYPIPRHDTVYWYQQGPGQDPQFLISFYEKMQSDKGSIPDRFSAQQFSDYHSELNMSSLELGDSALYFCASSSPGGYTGELFFGEGSRLTVL.

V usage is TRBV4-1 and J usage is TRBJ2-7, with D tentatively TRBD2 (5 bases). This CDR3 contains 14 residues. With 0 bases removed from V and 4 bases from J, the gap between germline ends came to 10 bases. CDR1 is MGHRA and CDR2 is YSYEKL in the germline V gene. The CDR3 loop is CASSQDTGLYEQYF. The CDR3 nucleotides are TGCGCCAGCAGCCAAGATACGGGATTATACGAGCAGTACTTC.

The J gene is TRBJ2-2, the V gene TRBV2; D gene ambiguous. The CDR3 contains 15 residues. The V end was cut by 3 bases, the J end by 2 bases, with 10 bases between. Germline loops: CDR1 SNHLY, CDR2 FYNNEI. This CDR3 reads CASSESRFNTGELFF. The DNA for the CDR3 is TGTGCCAGCAGTGAGTCTAGGTTCAACACCGGGGAGCTGTTTTTT.

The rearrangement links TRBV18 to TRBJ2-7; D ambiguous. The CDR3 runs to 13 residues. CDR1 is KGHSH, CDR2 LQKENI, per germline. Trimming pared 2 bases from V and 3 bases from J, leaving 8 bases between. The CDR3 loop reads CASSPNNVYEQYF. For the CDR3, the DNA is TGTGCCAGCTCACCAAACAACGTCTACGAGCAGTACTTC.

For the CDR3, the DNA is TGTGCCACCAGCAGAGATCGACAGAGAGTATCCGAGCAGTACTTC. It translates to CATSRDRQRVSEQYF. This chain uses TRBV15 with TRBJ2-7, with TRBD1 as a possible D gene (5 bases). Germline assignment: CDR1 LNHNV and CDR2 YYDKDF (reference sequence). V gave up 0 bases and J gave up 6 bases, with 15 bases separating them. The CDR3 length is 15 residues.

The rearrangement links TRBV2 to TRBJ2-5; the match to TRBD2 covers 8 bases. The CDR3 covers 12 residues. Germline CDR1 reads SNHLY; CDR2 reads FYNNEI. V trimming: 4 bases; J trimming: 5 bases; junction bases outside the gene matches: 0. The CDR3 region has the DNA TGTGCCAGCAGTGCTAGCGGGGAGACCCAGTACTTC. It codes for CASSASGETQYF.

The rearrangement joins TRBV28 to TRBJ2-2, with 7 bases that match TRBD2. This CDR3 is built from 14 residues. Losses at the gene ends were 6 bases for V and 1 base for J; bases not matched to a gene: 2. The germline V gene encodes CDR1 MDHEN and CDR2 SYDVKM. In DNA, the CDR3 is TGTGCCAGCAGAGGGGAGGGGAACACCGGGGAGCTGTTTTTT. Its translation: CASRGEGNTGELFF. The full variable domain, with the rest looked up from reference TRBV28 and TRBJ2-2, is DVKVTQSSRYLVKRTGEKVFLECVQDMDHENMFWYRQDPGLGLRLIYFSYDVKMKEKGDIPEGYSVSREKKERFSLILESASTNQTSMYLCASRGEGNTGELFFGEGSRLTVL.

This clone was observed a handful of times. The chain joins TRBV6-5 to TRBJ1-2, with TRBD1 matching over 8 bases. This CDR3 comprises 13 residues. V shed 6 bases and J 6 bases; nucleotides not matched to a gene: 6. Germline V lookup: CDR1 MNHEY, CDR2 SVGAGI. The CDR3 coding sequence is TGTGCCAGCAGCCGACAGGGGAAAGATGGCTACACCTTC. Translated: CASSRQGKDGYTF.

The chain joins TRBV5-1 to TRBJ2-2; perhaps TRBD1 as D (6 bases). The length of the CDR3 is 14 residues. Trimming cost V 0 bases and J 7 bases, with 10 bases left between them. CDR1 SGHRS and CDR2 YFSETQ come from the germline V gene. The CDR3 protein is CASSLDLRGGELFF. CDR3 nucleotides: TGCGCCAGCAGCTTGGATCTCAGGGGCGGGGAGCTGTTTTTT.

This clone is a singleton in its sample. Here the CDR3 reads CATSREGTGGYEQYF. CDR3 in DNA: TGTGCCACCAGCAGAGAGGGGACCGGGGGATACGAGCAGTACTTC. The chain carries TRBV15 and TRBJ2-7; D might be TRBD2 (6 bases). The CDR3 length is 15 residues. In germline, CDR1 is LNHNV, CDR2 YYDKDF (reference sequence). The V end lost 0 bases, the J end lost 4 bases, and 13 bases lay between the germline ends.

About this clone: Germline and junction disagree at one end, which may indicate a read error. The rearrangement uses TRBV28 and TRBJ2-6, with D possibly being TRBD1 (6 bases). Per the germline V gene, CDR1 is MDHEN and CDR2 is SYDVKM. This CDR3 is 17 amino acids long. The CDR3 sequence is CASRTRGLGSGANGLTF. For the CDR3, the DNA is TGTGCCAGCAGGACCAGGGGCTTGGGCTCTGGGGCCAACGGCCTGACTTTC.

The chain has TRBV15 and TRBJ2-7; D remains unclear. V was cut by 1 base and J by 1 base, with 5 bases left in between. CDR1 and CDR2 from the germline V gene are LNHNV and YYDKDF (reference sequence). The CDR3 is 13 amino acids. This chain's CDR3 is CATSRAHSYEQYF. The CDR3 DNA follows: TGTGCCACCAGCAGAGCCCATTCCTACGAGCAGTACTTC.

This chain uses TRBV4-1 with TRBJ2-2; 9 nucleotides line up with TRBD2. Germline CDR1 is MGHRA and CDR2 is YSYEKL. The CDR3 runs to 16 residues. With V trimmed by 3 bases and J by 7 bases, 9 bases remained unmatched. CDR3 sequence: CASSHPSSGAGGELFF. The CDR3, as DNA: TGCGCCAGCAGCCACCCTTCTAGCGGGGCGGGCGGGGAGCTGTTTTTT.

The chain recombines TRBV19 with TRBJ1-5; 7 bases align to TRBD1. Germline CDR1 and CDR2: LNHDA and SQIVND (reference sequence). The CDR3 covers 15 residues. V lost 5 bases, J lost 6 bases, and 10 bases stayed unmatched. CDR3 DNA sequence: TGTGCCAGTAGTGCTCCCCCAGGGGGAGGTCAGCCCCAGCATTTT. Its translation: CASSAPPGGGQPQHF. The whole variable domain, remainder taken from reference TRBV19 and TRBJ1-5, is DGGITQSPKYLFRKEGQNVTLSCEQNLNHDAMYWYRQDPGQGLRLIYYSQIVNDFQKGDIAEGYSVSREKKESFPLTVTSAQKNPTAFYLCASSAPPGGGQPQHFGDGTRLSIL.

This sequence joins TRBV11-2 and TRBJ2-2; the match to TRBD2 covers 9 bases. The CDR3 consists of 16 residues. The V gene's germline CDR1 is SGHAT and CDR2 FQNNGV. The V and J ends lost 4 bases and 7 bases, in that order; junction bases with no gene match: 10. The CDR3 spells CASSSPGGGANGELFF. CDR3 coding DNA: TGTGCCAGCAGCTCCCCTGGCGGGGGGGCGAACGGGGAGCTGTTTTTT.

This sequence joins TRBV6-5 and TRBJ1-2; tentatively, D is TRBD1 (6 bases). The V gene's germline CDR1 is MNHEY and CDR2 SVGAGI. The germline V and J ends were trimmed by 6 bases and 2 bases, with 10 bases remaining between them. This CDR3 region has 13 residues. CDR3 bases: TGTGCCAGCAGAGCGGACAGAAACTATGGCTACACCTTC. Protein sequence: CASRADRNYGYTF.

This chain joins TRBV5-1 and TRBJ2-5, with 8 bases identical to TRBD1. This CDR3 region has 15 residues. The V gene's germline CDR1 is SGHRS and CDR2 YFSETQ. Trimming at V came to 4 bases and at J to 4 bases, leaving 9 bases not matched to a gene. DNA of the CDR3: TGCGCCAGCAGCGTTGGAGGACAGGGTGGAGAGACCCAGTACTTC. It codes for CASSVGGQGGETQYF.

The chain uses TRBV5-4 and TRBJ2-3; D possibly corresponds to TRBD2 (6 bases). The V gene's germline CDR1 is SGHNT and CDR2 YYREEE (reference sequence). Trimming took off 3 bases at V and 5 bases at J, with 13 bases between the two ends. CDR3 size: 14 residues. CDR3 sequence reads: CASSSDPSEDTQYF. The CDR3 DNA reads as TGTGCCAGCAGCTCAGACCCTAGCGAAGATACGCAGTATTTT. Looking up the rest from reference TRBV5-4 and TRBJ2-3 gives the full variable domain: ETGVTQSPTHLIKTRGQQVTLRCSSQSGHNTVSWYQQALGQGPQFIFQYYREEENGRGNFPPRFSGLQFPNYSSELNVNALELDDSALYLCASSSDPSEDTQYFGPGTRLTVL.

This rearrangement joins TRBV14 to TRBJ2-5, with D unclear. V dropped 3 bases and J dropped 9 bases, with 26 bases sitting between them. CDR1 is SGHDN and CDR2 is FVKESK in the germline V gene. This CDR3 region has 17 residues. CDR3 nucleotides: TGTGCCAGCAGCCAGTTCCGTTCCGGGTCCCAGCCACTGGCCCAGTACTTC. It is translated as CASSQFRSGSQPLAQYF. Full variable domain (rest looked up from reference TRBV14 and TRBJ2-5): EAGVTQFPSHSVIEKGQTVTLRCDPISGHDNLYWYRRVMGKEIKFLLHFVKESKQDESGMPNNRFLAERTGGTYSTLKVQPAELEDSGVYFCASSQFRSGSQPLAQYFGPGTRLLVL.

CDR3 in DNA: TGTGCCACCAGCAGAGACTGGAGAACTAGCGGGGGCCTATCCTACGAGCAGTACTTC. Residues: CATSRDWRTSGGLSYEQYF. The rearrangement uses TRBV15 and TRBJ2-7, with 11 bases that match TRBD2. The CDR3 sequence is 19 residues long. The V segment lost 0 bases and the J segment 1 base; nucleotides outside the gene matches: 11. Germline V gene data show CDR1 as LNHNV and CDR2 as YYDKDF (reference sequence).

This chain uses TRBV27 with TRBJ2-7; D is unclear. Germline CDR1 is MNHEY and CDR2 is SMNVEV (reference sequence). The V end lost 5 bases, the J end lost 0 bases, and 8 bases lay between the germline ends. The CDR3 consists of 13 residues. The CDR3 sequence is CASSPTVSYEQYF. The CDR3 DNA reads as TGTGCCAGCAGTCCTACAGTCTCCTACGAGCAGTACTTC.

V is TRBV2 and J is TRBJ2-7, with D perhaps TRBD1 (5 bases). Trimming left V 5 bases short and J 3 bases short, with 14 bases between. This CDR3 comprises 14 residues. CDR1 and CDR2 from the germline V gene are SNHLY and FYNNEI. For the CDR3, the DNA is TGTGCCAGCAGTATAGGTGATCAGGGCTACGAGCAGTACTTC. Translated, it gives CASSIGDQGYEQYF. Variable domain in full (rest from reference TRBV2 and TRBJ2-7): EPEVTQTPSHQVTQMGQEVILRCVPISNHLYFYWYRQILGQKVEFLVSFYNNEISEKSEIFDDQFSVERPDGSNFTLKIRSTKLEDSAMYFCASSIGDQGYEQYFGPGTRLTVT.

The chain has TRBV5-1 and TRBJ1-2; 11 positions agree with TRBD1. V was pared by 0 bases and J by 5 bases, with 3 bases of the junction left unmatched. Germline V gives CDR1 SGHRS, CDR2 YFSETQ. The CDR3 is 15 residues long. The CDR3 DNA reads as TGCGCCAGCAGCTTGGCCGGGACAGGGGGTTATGGCTACACCTTC. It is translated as CASSLAGTGGYGYTF.

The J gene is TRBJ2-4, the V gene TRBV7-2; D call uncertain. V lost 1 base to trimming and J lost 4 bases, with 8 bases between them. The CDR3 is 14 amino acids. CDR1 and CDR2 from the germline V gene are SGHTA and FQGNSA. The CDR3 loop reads CASSLDPGKNIQYF. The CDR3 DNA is TGTGCCAGCAGCTTAGACCCGGGTAAAAACATTCAGTACTTC.

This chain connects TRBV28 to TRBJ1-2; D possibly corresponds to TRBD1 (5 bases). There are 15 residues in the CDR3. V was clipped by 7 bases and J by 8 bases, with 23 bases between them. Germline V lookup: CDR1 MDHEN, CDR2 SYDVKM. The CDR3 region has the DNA TGTGCCAGCAATTCGCCGGGGGTGATTTCAGGAGGCTACACCTTC. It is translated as CASNSPGVISGGYTF.

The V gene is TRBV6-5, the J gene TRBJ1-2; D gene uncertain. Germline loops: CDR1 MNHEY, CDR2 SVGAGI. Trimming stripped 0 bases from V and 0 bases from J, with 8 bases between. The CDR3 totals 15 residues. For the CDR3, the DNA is TGTGCCAGCAGTTACTCGAGACTGCCTAACTATGGCTACACCTTC. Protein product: CASSYSRLPNYGYTF.

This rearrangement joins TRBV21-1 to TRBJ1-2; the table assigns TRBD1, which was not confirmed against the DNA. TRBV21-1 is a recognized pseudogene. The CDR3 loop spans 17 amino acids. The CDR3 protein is CASSKGTGVLNNYGYTF. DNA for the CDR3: TGTGCCAGCAGCAAGGGGACAGGGGTCCTTAATAACTATGGCTACACCTTC.

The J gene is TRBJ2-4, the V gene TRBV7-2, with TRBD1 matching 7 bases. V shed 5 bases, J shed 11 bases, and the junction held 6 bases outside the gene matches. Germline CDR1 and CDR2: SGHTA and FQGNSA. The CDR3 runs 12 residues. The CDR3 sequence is CASSQLTGLQYF. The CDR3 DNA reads TGTGCCAGCAGCCAACTGACAGGGCTTCAGTACTTC.